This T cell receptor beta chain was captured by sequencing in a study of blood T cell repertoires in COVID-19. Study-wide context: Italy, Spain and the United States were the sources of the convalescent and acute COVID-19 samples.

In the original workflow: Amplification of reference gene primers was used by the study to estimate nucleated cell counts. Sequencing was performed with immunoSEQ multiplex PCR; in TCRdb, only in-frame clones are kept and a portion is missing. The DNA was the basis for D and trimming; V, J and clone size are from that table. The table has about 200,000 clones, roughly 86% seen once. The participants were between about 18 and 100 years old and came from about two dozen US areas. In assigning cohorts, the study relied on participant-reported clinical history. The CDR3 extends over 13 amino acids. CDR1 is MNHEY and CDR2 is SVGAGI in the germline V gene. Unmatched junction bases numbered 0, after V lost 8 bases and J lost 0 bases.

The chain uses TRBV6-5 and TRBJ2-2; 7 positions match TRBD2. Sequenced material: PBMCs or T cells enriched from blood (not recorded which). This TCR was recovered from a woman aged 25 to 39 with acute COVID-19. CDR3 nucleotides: TGTGCCAGCCGGGGGGCGAACACCGGGGAGCTGTTTTTT. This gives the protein CASRGANTGELFF.